Following are 29 T cell receptor beta chains from one sample sequenced in a study of regulatory T cells in long-lasting Graves disease (dated by TCRdb to the early 2020s). Receptor libraries were prepared by multiplex PCR. The sequencing machine was an Illumina HiSeq 4000. CDR3 regions were amplified by Arm-PCR with iRepertoire HTBI primers to construct TCR beta libraries. The public sequencing data were trimmed at Q25 with fastp and processed into clonotypes with MiXCR by TCRdb, which kept only in-frame beta chains. A single entry per CDR3 protein holds the most common genes and DNA from its merged rows. The sample table holds roughly 300,000 distinct CDR3 sequences, of which 20% to 25% were seen once. Clones ranked in the top ten supply approximately 60% of the sample. Reading the label with the study, this specimen's time point is: persistent/refractory GD, antithyroid drugs over 5 years with positive TRAb. RNA was extracted from PBMCs in TRIzol for both TCR sequencing and RNA sequencing.

The starting material was peripheral blood mononuclear cells (PBMCs), obtained when the disease was refractory, from a patient treated with antithyroid drugs. The origin of the receptors is a female donor with Graves disease.

The table lists this clonotype with many counts. The J gene is TRBJ1-5, the V gene TRBV28, with 8 bases fitting TRBD1. The CDR3 extends over 16 amino acids. Germline V lookup: CDR1 MDHEN, CDR2 SYDVKM. V trimming: 6 bases; J trimming: 3 bases; junction bases outside the gene matches: 10. CDR3: CASRLRGQGDNQPQHF. CDR3 bases: TGTGCCAGCAGGCTTAGAGGACAGGGCGACAATCAGCCCCAGCATTTT.

This chain links TRBV6-2 or TRBV6-3 with TRBJ2-2; 10 positions agree with TRBD1. The CDR3 loop spans 19 amino acids. Germline V gene lookup returns CDR1 MNHEY and CDR2 SVGEGT. V shed 2 bases, J shed 5 bases, and the junction held 14 bases outside the gene matches. CDR3 sequence reads: CASSYLPPGTGDGTGELFF. The CDR3 DNA reads TGTGCCAGCAGTTACCTCCCTCCCGGGACAGGGGATGGGACCGGGGAGCTGTTTTTT.

The V gene is TRBV5-6, the J gene TRBJ1-5, with a tentative D call TRBD1 (5 bases). Germline CDR1 SGHDT, CDR2 YYEEEE. Trimming took 0 bases from V and 1 from J, leaving 8 bases between them. This CDR3 has 15 residues. CDR3 DNA: TGTGCCAGCAGCTTGGCAGGGCCCAGCAATCAGCCCCAGCATTTT. This encodes CASSLAGPSNQPQHF.

This clonotype was counted ten times or more. J is TRBJ2-7 and V is TRBV11-2, with D hard to call. This CDR3 is 18 amino acids long. V lost 5 bases, J lost 5 bases, and 28 bases lay in between. The germline CDR1 and CDR2 sequences are SGHAT and FQNNGV. CDR3 DNA: TGTGCCAGCAGCCCATCTTTTTGGCAGGAGCCTCTCCTTCACGAGCAGTACTTC. Residues: CASSPSFWQEPLLHEQYF.

This chain connects TRBV28 to TRBJ1-2; 8 bases are shared with TRBD1. The V gene's germline CDR1 is MDHEN and CDR2 SYDVKM. V dropped 4 bases and J dropped 3; count of bases not matched to a gene: 4. The length of the CDR3 is 14 residues. For the CDR3, the DNA is TGTGCCAGCAGTTCACGACAGGGGTACTATGGCTACACCTTC. Translation: CASSSRQGYYGYTF.

This chain's CDR3 is CASSSRWAGVEEKLFF. CDR3 nucleotide sequence: TGTGCCAGCAGTTCCCGGTGGGCAGGGGTCGAGGAAAAACTGTTTTTT. This chain connects TRBV28 to TRBJ1-4, with D possibly TRBD1 on 6 matching bases. The germline V and J ends were trimmed by 4 bases and 8 bases, with 20 bases remaining between them. The CDR3 has 16 amino acids. Looked up from germline, CDR1 is MDHEN and CDR2 is SYDVKM.

This clonotype was counted many times. This chain joins TRBV18 and TRBJ1-1; unclear D gene. Trimming left V 5 bases short and J 1 base short, with 8 bases between. The length of the CDR3 is 13 residues. Germline V gene lookup returns CDR1 KGHSH and CDR2 LQKENI. CDR3 residues: CASSTHKNTEAFF. In DNA form, the CDR3 reads TGTGCCAGCTCAACTCACAAGAACACTGAAGCTTTCTTT.

The table lists this clonotype with a few counts. The V call is TRBV10-3, the J call TRBJ1-2; no clear D gene. V was cut by 7 bases and J by 3 bases, with 15 bases left in between. The CDR3 spans 14 residues. Germline assignment: CDR1 ENHRY and CDR2 SYGVKD. The CDR3 region has the DNA TGTGCCATCACAGAAGAAGGCCCAGACTATGGCTACACCTTC. It translates to CAITEEGPDYGYTF.

This clonotype was observed a handful of times. The chain joins TRBV7-2 to TRBJ1-2, with D hard to call. With 1 base removed from V and 6 bases from J, the gap between germline ends came to 12 bases. This CDR3 spans 14 amino acids. Germline V lookup: CDR1 SGHTA, CDR2 FQGNSA. CDR3 DNA: TGTGCCAGCAGCTTAGAAGCGGTGACCCATGGCTACACCTTC. Its protein is CASSLEAVTHGYTF.

This clonotype was seen more than once but under ten times. The CDR3 spells CASSSGLTKNIQYF. The CDR3 bases are TGTGCCAGCAGCTCGGGACTCACCAAAAACATTCAGTACTTC. The V gene is TRBV7-2, the J gene TRBJ2-4; TRBD2 might be the D (6 bases). V was shortened by 4 bases and J by 2 bases, with 9 bases between the two germline ends. CDR1 and CDR2 (germline): SGHTA, FQGNSA. The CDR3 is 14 amino acids.

The gene calls are TRBV29-1 and TRBJ1-2, with D possibly TRBD1 on 6 matching bases. Per the germline V gene, CDR1 is SQVTM and CDR2 is ANQGSEA. V was cut by 3 bases and J by 0 bases, with 8 bases left in between. The CDR3 has 13 residues. CDR3 DNA sequence: TGCAGCGTTGAGGGGGGCACTAACTATGGCTACACCTTC. This translates into CSVEGGTNYGYTF.

The rearrangement joins TRBV7-2 to TRBJ1-3; D is ambiguous. Germline CDR1 is SGHTA and CDR2 is FQGNSA. The CDR3 consists of 14 residues. The V end lost 6 bases, the J end lost 1 base, and 10 bases lay between the germline ends. CDR3 in amino acids: CASSWERSGNTIYF. DNA of the CDR3: TGTGCCAGCAGTTGGGAAAGGTCTGGAAACACCATATATTTT.

This clonotype was counted between two and nine times. This CDR3 is missing its conserved last phenylalanine or tryptophan, likely due to a read error. The J gene is TRBJ1-4, the V gene TRBV15; no clear D gene. Germline V lookup: CDR1 LNHNV, CDR2 YYDKDF (reference sequence). There are 15 residues in the CDR3. With 0 bases removed from V and 4 bases from J, the gap between germline ends came to 9 bases. CDR3 protein: CATSREGRDNEKLFL. The CDR3 nucleotides read TGTGCCACCAGCAGAGAAGGACGGGATAATGAAAAACTGTTTTTG.

The V gene is TRBV28, the J gene TRBJ1-5; maybe TRBD1 (5 bases). V lost 4 bases and J lost 6, with 19 bases in between. Looked up from germline, CDR1 is MDHEN and CDR2 is SYDVKM. The CDR3 length is 16 residues. CDR3 DNA: TGTGCCAGCAGTTCGTATCTAGGGGCTCCGGGTCAGCCCCAGCATTTT. Its protein product is CASSSYLGAPGQPQHF.

The chain carries TRBV28 and TRBJ1-1; possibly TRBD1 for D (5 bases). The V gene's germline CDR1 is MDHEN and CDR2 SYDVKM. V was cut by 6 bases and J by 11 bases, with 13 bases left in between. The CDR3 length is 11 residues. CDR3 nucleotide sequence: TGTGCCAGCAGCTCTAGGCGGGGGGCTTTCTTT. Translation: CASSSRRGAFF.

This clonotype was counted a few times. The chain recombines TRBV7-2 with TRBJ2-7; 8 positions match TRBD2. Germline-derived CDR1 and CDR2 are SGHTA and FQGNSA. The J segment lost 0 bases and the V segment lost 5 bases, leaving 9 bases of the junction unmatched. The CDR3 is 16 residues long. CDR3: CASSTPGGRYSYEQYF. The CDR3 DNA reads as TGTGCCAGCAGCACCCCTGGCGGGAGGTACTCCTACGAGCAGTACTTC.

This clonotype has a handful of counts. The V gene is TRBV7-2, the J gene TRBJ1-1; D is uncertain. The CDR3 extends over 14 amino acids. The V gene lost 1 base and the J gene lost 4 bases, with 10 bases spanning the gap. Germline lookup yields CDR1 SGHTA and CDR2 FQGNSA. CDR3 in amino acids: CASSLDRPVTEAFF. The CDR3 coding sequence is TGTGCCAGCAGCTTAGATCGGCCCGTCACTGAAGCTTTCTTT.

The rearrangement uses TRBV27 and TRBJ2-7, with TRBD2 as a possible D gene (5 bases). CDR3 size: 12 residues. Germline V lookup: CDR1 MNHEY, CDR2 SMNVEV (reference sequence). Trimming stripped 6 bases from V and 6 bases from J, with 12 bases between. This CDR3 reads CASRDFPGEQYF. The CDR3 DNA is TGTGCCAGCAGGGACTTTCCCGGCGAGCAGTACTTC.

The table lists this clonotype with many counts. The chain has TRBV30 and TRBJ2-2, with D unclear. CDR3 length: 13 residues. V lost 1 base and J lost 7, with 10 bases in between. Germline CDR1 and CDR2: GTSNPN and SVGIG (reference sequence). DNA for the CDR3: TGTGCCTGGAGTGCCCGACTTGGCGGGGAGCTGTTTTTT. It is translated as CAWSARLGGELFF.

This clonotype showed up just a few times. This sequence joins TRBV20-1 and TRBJ2-5; maybe TRBD1 (6 bases). This CDR3 has 11 residues. CDR1 is DFQATT, CDR2 SNEGSKA, per germline (reference sequence). V was cut by 6 bases and J by 2 bases, with 7 bases left in between. The CDR3 sequence: CSAGQQETQYF. The CDR3 DNA sequence: TGCAGTGCAGGACAGCAAGAGACCCAGTACTTC.

Only a few counts were recorded for this clonotype. The rearrangement joins TRBV20-1 to TRBJ1-1; D not resolved. Between the trimmed V and J ends, which lost 2 bases and 4 bases, there was a span of 17 bases. In germline, CDR1 is DFQATT, CDR2 SNEGSKA (reference sequence). This CDR3 spans 15 amino acids. This CDR3 is CSARPPGEEGTEAFF. CDR3 nucleotide sequence: TGCAGTGCTAGACCCCCCGGGGAGGAGGGCACTGAAGCTTTCTTT.

This clonotype occurred a few times. The rearrangement uses TRBV30 and TRBJ1-4; a possible D gene is TRBD1 (5 bases). Trimming cost V 2 bases and J 5 bases, with 12 bases left between them. The CDR3 extends over 14 amino acids. CDR1 GTSNPN and CDR2 SVGIG come from the germline V gene (reference sequence). CDR3 sequence: CAWSHGGGNEKLFF. For the CDR3, the DNA is TGTGCCTGGAGTCATGGGGGAGGGAATGAAAAACTGTTTTTT.

Notes on this clonotype: Relative to the germline gene, one junction end is altered; a read error may explain this. The chain employs TRBV11-2 and TRBJ2-7, with no clear D. Germline CDR1 reads SGHAT; CDR2 reads FQNNGV. The CDR3 consists of 14 residues. The chain's CDR3 is CASSRVHDSYEQYF. DNA of the CDR3: TGCGCCAGCAGCCGAGTTCACGACTCCTACGAGCAGTACTTC.

The rearrangement joins TRBV7-9 to TRBJ2-7; possible D gene TRBD2, 5 bases. Germline CDR1 is SEHNR and CDR2 is FQNEAQ (reference sequence). Trimming took off 2 bases at V and 5 bases at J, with 13 bases between the two ends. The CDR3 is made up of 14 amino acids. CDR3 loop: CASSLRGSNHEQYF. Here the CDR3 DNA reads TGTGCCAGCAGCTTAAGAGGGAGTAACCACGAGCAGTACTTC. The variable domain in full, with the rest retrieved from reference TRBV7-9 and TRBJ2-7, is DTGVSQNPRHKITKRGQNVTFRCDPISEHNRLYWYRQTLGQGPEFLTYFQNEAQLEKSRLLSDRFSAERPKGSFSTLEIQRTEQGDSAMYLCASSLRGSNHEQYFGPGTRLTVT.

CDR3 coding DNA: TGTGCCAGTAGTATACGTTCGGCAGTACGGGGCTACACCTTC. This encodes CASSIRSAVRGYTF. The chain uses TRBV19 and TRBJ1-2, with D unclear. Looked up from germline, CDR1 is LNHDA and CDR2 is SQIVND (reference sequence). The V and J ends lost 2 bases and 8 bases respectively, with 15 bases between them. The CDR3 covers 14 residues.

The gene calls are TRBV5-1 and TRBJ2-5; no reliable D call. Deletions cut 4 bases from V and 2 bases from J, with 12 bases between. This CDR3 has 14 residues. CDR1 and CDR2 from the germline V gene are SGHRS and YFSETQ. The CDR3 loop reads CASSPRSTQETQYF. The CDR3 DNA follows: TGCGCCAGCAGCCCACGGAGCACACAAGAGACCCAGTACTTC.

This clonotype was detected ten times or more. The CDR3 region has the DNA TGTGCCAGCAGCCAAGCTCTAGGGGCAGGAGCTTTCTTT. As protein: CASSQALGAGAFF. This chain joins TRBV3-1 and TRBJ1-1; D may be TRBD1 (5 bases). The germline V gene encodes CDR1 LGHDT and CDR2 YNNKEL (reference sequence). V was cut by 1 base and J by 10 bases, with 13 bases left in between. This CDR3 contains 13 residues.

The chain uses TRBV13 and TRBJ2-3; D unresolved. V was shortened by 5 bases and J by 0 bases, with 24 bases between the two germline ends. The CDR3 is 19 amino acids. Germline V gene lookup returns CDR1 PRHDT and CDR2 FYEKMQ (reference sequence). CDR3 DNA sequence: TGTGCCAGCAGCATTAAACCCCCACATCTTGCGTCTAGCACAGATACGCAGTATTTT. Its protein product is CASSIKPPHLASSTDTQYF.

This chain uses TRBV20-1 with TRBJ1-5; D ambiguous. V dropped 3 bases and J dropped 4 bases, with 7 bases sitting between them. Germline CDR1 and CDR2: DFQATT and SNEGSKA (reference sequence). The CDR3 contains 12 residues. DNA for the CDR3: TGCAGTGCTAGTTGGTCTAATCAGCCCCAGCATTTT. It codes for CSASWSNQPQHF.